These 10 T cell receptor beta chains came from one sample sequenced in a study of T cells in Graves' hyperthyroidism and ophthalmopathy. Authors of the study amplified TCR beta CDR3 regions from RNA transcripts. With the HTBI primer set, the TCR CDR3 went through a first round of RT-PCR. TCRdb re-called the multiplex PCR reads through MiXCR, storing one row per CDR3 protein. The table records around 620,000 distinct CDR3 sequences, 40% to 55% of them present only once. The material sequenced was peripheral blood or thyroid tissue (not recorded which). The receptors come from an adult woman with Graves' disease, either hyperthyroidism or ophthalmopathy (not recorded which).

The CDR3 spells CSARWGGNTEAFF. The CDR3 DNA sequence: TGCAGTGCTAGATGGGGGGGGAACACTGAAGCTTTCTTT. The rearrangement links TRBV20-1 to TRBJ1-1; weak D call: TRBD1 (5 bases). Germline V CDR1 and CDR2: DFQATT, SNEGSKA (reference sequence). With 2 bases removed from V and 1 base from J, the gap between germline ends came to 8 bases. This CDR3 contains 13 residues.

The sample holds many counts of this clonotype. The V call is TRBV9, the J call TRBJ1-1; D unclear. V was clipped by 0 bases and J by 0 bases, with 6 bases between them. Germline V gives CDR1 SGDLS, CDR2 YYNGEE. The CDR3 sequence is 14 residues long. DNA for the CDR3: TGTGCCAGCAGCGTAGGAGGTATGAACACTGAAGCTTTCTTT. This gives the protein CASSVGGMNTEAFF.

The chain couples TRBV10-3 to TRBJ2-7; D remains unclear. The germline V and J ends were trimmed by 3 bases and 3 bases, with 9 bases remaining between them. Germline V gives CDR1 ENHRY, CDR2 SYGVKD. The CDR3 loop spans 13 amino acids. CDR3 nucleotides: TGTGCCATCAGTGAACCTCTTTACTACGAGCAGTACTTC. Translated, it gives CAISEPLYYEQYF.

This clonotype was picked up many times. The genes are TRBV7-6 and TRBJ1-6; D gene ambiguous. Germline values: CDR1 SGHVS, CDR2 FNYEAQ. The CDR3 has 15 amino acids. Trimming pared 5 bases from V and 9 bases from J, leaving 17 bases between. CDR3 bases: TGTGCCAGCAGCAAACAAGGAGGGATGAGTTCACCCCTCCACTTT. Residues: CASSKQGGMSSPLHF.

On this clonotype itself: A read error may account for a junction end that differs from germline. The chain uses TRBV5-1 and TRBJ2-5; D is unresolved. Per germline, CDR1 SGHRS and CDR2 YFSETQ. CDR3 size: 15 residues. CDR3 DNA sequence: TGCGCCAGCAGCTTGGAGGACGGTAGACAAGAGATCCAGTACTTC. It encodes CASSLEDGRQEIQYF.

This clonotype was detected ten times or more. The V gene is TRBV20-1, the J gene TRBJ2-7; TRBD2 aligns across 7 bases. The CDR3 extends over 17 amino acids. CDR1 is DFQATT, CDR2 SNEGSKA, per germline (reference sequence). V lost 3 bases, J lost 7 bases, and 21 bases stayed unmatched. CDR3 DNA: TGCAGTGCTAGTGGGTGGTTAGGCGGCGGGAGAACGGGGGAGCAGTACTTC. Encoded protein: CSASGWLGGGRTGEQYF.

This clonotype has ten or more counts. The chain links TRBV12-3 or TRBV12-4 to TRBJ1-2; maybe TRBD1 (5 bases). Trimming left V 1 base short and J 4 bases short, with 16 bases between. The CDR3 loop spans 16 amino acids. The CDR3 spells CASSLEGTGKIYGYTF. CDR3 nucleotide sequence: TGTGCCAGCAGTTTAGAGGGGACCGGGAAGATCTATGGCTACACCTTC.

This clonotype came up many times. The CDR3: CASSHTSGTTYEQYF. CDR3 DNA sequence: TGTGCCAGCAGCCATACTAGCGGTACTACCTACGAGCAGTACTTC. The V and J genes are TRBV14 and TRBJ2-7, with 8 bases that match TRBD2. This CDR3 is 15 amino acids long. Looked up from germline, CDR1 is SGHDN and CDR2 is FVKESK. V was clipped by 3 bases and J by 2 bases; unmatched bases: 6.

In its sample, this clonotype was seen a few times. A clone one base away is much larger, so this may be a read error. This chain uses TRBV24-1 with TRBJ2-3, with D perhaps TRBD1 (6 bases). The CDR3 is 13 residues long. Germline V gene sequence: CDR1 KGHDR, CDR2 SFDVKD. V was shortened by 8 bases and J by 3 bases, with 11 bases between the two germline ends. CDR3 protein: CATNRDTTDTQYF. In DNA, the CDR3 is TGTGCCACCAACAGGGATACGACAGATACGCAGTATTTT.

This chain connects TRBV29-1 to TRBJ2-7; D call uncertain. The CDR3 totals 12 residues. In germline, CDR1 is SQVTM, CDR2 ANQGSEA. With 8 bases removed from V and 3 bases from J, the gap between germline ends came to 14 bases. CDR3 in amino acids: CSSGLGYYEQYF. The CDR3 DNA reads as TGCAGCTCCGGTCTGGGATACTACGAGCAGTACTTC.